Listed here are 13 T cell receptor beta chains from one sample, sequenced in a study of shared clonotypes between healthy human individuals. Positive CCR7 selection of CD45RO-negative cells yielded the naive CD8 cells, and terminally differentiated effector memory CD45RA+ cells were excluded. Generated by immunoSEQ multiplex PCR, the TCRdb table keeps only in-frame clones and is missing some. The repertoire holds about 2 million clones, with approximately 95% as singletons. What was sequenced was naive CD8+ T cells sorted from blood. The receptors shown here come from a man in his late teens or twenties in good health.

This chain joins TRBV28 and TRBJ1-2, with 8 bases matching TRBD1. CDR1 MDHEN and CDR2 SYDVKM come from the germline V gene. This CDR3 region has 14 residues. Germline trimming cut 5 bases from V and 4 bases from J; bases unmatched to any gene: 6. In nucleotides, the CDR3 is TGTGCCAGCAGTCGACAGGGGATGGGCTATGGCTACACCTTC. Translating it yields CASSRQGMGYGYTF.

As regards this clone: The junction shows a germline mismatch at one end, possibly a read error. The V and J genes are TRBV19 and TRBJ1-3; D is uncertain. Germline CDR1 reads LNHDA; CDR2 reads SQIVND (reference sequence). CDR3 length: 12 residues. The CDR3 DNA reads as TGTGCCAGTAGAAGAATTGGAGACACCATATATTTT. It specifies CASRRIGDTIYF.

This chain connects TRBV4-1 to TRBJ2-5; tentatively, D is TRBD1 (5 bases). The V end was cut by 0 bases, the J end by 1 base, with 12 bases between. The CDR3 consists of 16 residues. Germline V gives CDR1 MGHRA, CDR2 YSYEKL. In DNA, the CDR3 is TGCGCCAGCAGCCAAGAAGGGGAAGCAATCCAAGAGACCCAGTACTTC. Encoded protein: CASSQEGEAIQETQYF.

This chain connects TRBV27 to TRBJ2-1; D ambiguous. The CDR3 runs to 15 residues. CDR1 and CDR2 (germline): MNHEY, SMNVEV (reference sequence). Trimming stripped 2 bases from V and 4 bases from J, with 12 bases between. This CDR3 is CASSLAPPAYNEQFF. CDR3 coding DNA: TGTGCCAGCAGTTTAGCCCCACCGGCGTACAATGAGCAGTTCTTC.

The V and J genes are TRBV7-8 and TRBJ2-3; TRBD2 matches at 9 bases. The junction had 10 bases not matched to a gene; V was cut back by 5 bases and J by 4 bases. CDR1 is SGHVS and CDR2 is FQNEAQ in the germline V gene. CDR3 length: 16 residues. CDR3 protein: CASSTRLAGFADTQYF. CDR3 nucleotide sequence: TGTGCCAGCAGCACGAGGCTAGCGGGATTTGCAGATACGCAGTATTTT.

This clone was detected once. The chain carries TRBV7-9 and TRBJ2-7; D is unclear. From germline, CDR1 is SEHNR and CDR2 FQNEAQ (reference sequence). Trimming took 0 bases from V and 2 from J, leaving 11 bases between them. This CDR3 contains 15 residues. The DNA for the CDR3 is TGTGCCAGCAGCTTAGCCTATGGCCCAACCTACGAGCAGTACTTC. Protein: CASSLAYGPTYEQYF.

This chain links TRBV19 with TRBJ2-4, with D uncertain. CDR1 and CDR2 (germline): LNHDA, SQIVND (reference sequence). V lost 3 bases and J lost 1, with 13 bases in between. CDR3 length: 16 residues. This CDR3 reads CASSIWGYDAKNIQYF. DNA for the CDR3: TGTGCCAGTAGTATTTGGGGATACGACGCCAAAAACATTCAGTACTTC.

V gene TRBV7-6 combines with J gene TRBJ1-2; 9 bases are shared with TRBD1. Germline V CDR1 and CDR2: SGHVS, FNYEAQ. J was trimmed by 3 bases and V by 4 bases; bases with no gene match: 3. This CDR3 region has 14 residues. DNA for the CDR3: TGTGCCAGCAGCTCGGGACAGGGAGACTATGGCTACACCTTC. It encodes CASSSGQGDYGYTF.

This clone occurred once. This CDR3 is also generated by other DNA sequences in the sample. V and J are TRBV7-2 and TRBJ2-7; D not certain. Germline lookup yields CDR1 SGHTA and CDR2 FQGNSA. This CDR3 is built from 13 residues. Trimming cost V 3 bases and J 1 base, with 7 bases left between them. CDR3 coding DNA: TGTGCCAGCAGCTTCAGCGTATCCTACGAGCAGTACTTC. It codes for CASSFSVSYEQYF.

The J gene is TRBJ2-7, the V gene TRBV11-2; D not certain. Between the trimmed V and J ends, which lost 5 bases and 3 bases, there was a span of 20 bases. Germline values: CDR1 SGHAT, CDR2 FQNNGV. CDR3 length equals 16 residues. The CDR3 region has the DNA TGTGCCAGCAGCCAATTCACCCCACCCAGCCTCTACGAGCAGTACTTC. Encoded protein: CASSQFTPPSLYEQYF.

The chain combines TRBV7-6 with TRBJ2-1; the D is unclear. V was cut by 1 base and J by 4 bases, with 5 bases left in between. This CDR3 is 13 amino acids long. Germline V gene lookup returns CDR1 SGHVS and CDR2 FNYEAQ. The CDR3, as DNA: TGTGCCAGCAGCTTAGGGGCGTACAATGAGCAGTTCTTC. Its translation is CASSLGAYNEQFF.

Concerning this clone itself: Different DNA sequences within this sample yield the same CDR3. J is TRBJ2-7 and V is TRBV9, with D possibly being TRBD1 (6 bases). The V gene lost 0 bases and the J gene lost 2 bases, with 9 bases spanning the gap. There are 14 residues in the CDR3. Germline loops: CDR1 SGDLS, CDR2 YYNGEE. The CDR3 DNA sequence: TGTGCCAGCAGCGTAGGGGGGACAACCTACGAGCAGTACTTC. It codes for CASSVGGTTYEQYF. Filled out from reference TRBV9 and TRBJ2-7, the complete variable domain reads DSGVTQTPKHLITATGQRVTLRCSPRSGDLSVYWYQQSLDQGLQFLIQYYNGEERAKGNILERFSAQQFPDLHSELNLSSLELGDSALYFCASSVGGTTYEQYFGPGTRLTVT.

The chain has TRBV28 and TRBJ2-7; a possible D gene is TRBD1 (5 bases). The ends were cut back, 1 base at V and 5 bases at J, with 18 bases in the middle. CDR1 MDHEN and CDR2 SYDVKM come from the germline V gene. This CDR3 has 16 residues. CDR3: CASSLLDTQSYDEQYF. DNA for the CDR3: TGTGCCAGCAGTTTATTGGACACCCAAAGCTACGACGAGCAGTACTTC. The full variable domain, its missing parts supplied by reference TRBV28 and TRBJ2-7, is DVKVTQSSRYLVKRTGEKVFLECVQDMDHENMFWYRQDPGLGLRLIYFSYDVKMKEKGDIPEGYSVSREKKERFSLILESASTNQTSMYLCASSLLDTQSYDEQYFGPGTRLTVT.